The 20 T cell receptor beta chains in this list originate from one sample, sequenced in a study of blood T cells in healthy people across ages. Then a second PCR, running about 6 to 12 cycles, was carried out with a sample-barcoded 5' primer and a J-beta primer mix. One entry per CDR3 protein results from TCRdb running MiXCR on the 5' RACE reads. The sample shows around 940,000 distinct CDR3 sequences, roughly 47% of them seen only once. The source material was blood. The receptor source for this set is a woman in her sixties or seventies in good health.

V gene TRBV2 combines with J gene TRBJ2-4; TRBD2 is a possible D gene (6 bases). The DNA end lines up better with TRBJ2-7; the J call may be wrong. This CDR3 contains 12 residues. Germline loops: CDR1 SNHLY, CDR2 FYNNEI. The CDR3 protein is CASRRGTDEQYF. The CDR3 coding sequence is TGTGCCAGCCGGAGGGGAACCGACGAGCAGTACTTC.

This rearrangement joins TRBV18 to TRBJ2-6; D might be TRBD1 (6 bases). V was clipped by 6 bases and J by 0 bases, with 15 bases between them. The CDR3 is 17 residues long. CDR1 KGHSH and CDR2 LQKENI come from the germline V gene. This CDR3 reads CASSQFGQTSGANVLTF. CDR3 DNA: TGTGCCAGCTCCCAATTTGGACAGACCTCTGGGGCCAACGTCCTGACTTTC.

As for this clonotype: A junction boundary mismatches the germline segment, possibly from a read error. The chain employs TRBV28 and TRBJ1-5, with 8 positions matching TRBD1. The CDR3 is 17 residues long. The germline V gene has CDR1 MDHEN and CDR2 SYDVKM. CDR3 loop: CASSQDRDWASNQPQHF. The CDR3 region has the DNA TGTGCCAGCAGCCAGGACAGGGATTGGGCGAGCAATCAGCCTCAGCATTTT.

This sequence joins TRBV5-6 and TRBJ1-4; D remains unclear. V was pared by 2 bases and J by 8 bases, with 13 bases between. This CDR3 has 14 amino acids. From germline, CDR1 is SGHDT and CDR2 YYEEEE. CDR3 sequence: CASSFLGDAEKLFF. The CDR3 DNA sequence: TGTGCCAGCAGCTTCCTTGGGGATGCGGAAAAACTGTTTTTT.

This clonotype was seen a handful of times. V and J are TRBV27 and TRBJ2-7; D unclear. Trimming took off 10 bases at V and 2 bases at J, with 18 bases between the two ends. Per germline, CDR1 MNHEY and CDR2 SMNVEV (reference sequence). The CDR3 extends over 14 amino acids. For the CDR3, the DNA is TGTGCCAAGGCAGTCTATTCGCCCACCTACGAGCAGTACTTC. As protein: CAKAVYSPTYEQYF.

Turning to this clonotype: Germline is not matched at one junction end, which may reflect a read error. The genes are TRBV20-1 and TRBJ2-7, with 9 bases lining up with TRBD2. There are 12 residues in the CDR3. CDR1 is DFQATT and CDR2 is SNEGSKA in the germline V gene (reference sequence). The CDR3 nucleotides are TGTAGTGCTAGAATAGCGGGGGTTGAGCAGTACTTC. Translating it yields CSARIAGVEQYF.

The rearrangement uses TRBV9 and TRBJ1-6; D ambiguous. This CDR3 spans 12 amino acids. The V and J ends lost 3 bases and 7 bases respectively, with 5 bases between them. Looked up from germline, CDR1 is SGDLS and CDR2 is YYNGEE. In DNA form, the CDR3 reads TGTGCCAGCAGCGCGGTCAATTCACCCCTCCACTTT. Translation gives CASSAVNSPLHF.

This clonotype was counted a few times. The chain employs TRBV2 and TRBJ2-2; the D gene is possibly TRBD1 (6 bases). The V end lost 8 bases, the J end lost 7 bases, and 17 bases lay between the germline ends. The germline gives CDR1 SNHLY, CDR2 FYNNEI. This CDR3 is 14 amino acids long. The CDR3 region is CASAPGQLRGELFF. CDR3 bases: TGTGCCAGCGCACCCGGACAGCTGCGCGGGGAGCTGTTTTTT.

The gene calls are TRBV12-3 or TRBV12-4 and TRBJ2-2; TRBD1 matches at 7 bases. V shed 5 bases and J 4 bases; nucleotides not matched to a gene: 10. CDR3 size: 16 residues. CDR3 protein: CASSQLTGFSTGELFF. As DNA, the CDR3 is TGTGCCAGCAGTCAATTGACAGGGTTTAGCACCGGGGAGCTGTTTTTT.

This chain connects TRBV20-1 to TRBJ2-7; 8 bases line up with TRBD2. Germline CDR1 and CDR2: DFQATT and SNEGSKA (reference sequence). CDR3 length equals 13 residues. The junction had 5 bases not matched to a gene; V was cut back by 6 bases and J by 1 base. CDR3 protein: CSAKAGGSYEQYF. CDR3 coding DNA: TGCAGTGCCAAGGCGGGAGGTTCCTACGAGCAGTACTTC.

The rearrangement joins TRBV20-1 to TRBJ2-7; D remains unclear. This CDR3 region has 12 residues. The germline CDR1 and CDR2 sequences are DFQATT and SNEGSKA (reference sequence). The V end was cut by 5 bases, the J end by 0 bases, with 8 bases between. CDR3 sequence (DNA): TGCAGTGCTCTGGGCAGCTCCTACGAGCAGTACTTC. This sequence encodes CSALGSSYEQYF.

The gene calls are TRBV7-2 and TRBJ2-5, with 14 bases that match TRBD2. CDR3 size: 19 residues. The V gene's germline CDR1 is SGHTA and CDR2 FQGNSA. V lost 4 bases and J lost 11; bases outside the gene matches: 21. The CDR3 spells CASSSRSQGLAGVRNEQYF. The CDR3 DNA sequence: TGTGCCAGCAGCTCACGATCCCAGGGACTAGCGGGAGTTCGAAATGAGCAGTACTTC. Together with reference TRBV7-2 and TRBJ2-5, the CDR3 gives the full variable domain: GAGVSQSPSNKVTEKGKDVELRCDPISGHTALYWYRQSLGQGLEFLIYFQGNSAPDKSGLPSDRFSAERTGGSVSTLTIQRTQQEDSAVYLCASSSRSQGLAGVRNEQYFGPGTRLLVL.

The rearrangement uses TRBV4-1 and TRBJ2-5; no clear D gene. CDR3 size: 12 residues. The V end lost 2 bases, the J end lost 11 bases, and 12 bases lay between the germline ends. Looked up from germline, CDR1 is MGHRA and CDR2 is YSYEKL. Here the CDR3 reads CASSQIFGEQYF. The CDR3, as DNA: TGCGCCAGCAGCCAAATTTTCGGTGAGCAGTACTTC.

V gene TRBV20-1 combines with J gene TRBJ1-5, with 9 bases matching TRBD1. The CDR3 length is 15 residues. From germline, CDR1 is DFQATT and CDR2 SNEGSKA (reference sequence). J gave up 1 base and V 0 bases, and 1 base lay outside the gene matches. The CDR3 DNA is TGCAGTGCTAGAGAAACAGGGGGCAGCAATCAGCCCCAGCATTTT. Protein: CSARETGGSNQPQHF.

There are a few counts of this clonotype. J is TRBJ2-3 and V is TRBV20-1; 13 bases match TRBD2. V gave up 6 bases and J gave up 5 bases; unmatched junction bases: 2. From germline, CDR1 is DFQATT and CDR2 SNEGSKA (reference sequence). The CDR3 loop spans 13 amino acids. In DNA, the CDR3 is TGCAGTGCGACTAGCGGGAGGCTAGATACGCAGTATTTT. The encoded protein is CSATSGRLDTQYF.

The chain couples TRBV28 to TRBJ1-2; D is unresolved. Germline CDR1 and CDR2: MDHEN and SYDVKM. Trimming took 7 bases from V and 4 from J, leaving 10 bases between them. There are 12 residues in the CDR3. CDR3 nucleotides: TGTGCCAGCACCGTCAGTAGCTATGGCTACACCTTC. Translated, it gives CASTVSSYGYTF.

CDR3 region: CATSRVVGQDIQYF. In nucleotides, the CDR3 is TGTGCCACCAGCAGAGTGGTAGGCCAAGACATTCAGTACTTC. The chain recombines TRBV15 with TRBJ2-4, with D hard to call. The germline V and J ends were trimmed by 1 base and 8 bases, with 12 bases remaining between them. CDR3 length: 14 amino acids. Germline-derived CDR1 and CDR2 are LNHNV and YYDKDF (reference sequence).

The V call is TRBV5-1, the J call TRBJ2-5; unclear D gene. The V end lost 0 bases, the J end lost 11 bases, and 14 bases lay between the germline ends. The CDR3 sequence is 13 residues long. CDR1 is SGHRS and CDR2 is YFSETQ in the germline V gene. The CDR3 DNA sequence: TGCGCCAGCAGCTTGGATGTTGACAATGAGCAGTACTTC. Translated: CASSLDVDNEQYF. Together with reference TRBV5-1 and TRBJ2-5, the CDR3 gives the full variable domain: KAGVTQTPRYLIKTRGQQVTLSCSPISGHRSVSWYQQTPGQGLQFLFEYFSETQRNKGNFPGRFSGRQFSNSRSEMNVSTLELGDSALYLCASSLDVDNEQYFGPGTRLLVL.

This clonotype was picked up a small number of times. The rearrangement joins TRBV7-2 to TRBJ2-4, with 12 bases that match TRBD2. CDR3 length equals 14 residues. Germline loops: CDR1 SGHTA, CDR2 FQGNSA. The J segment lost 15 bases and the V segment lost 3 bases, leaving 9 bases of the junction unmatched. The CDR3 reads CASSFALAGGEGYF. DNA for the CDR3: TGTGCCAGCAGCTTTGCACTAGCGGGAGGCGAGGGGTACTTC.

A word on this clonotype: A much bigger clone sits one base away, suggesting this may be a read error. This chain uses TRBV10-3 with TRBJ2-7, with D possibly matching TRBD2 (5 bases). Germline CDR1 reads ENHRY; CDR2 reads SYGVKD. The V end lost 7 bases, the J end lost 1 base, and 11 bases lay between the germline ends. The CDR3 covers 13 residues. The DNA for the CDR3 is TGTGCCATCAACGGGAACGGATCCTACGAGCAGTACTTC. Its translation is CAINGNGSYEQYF.